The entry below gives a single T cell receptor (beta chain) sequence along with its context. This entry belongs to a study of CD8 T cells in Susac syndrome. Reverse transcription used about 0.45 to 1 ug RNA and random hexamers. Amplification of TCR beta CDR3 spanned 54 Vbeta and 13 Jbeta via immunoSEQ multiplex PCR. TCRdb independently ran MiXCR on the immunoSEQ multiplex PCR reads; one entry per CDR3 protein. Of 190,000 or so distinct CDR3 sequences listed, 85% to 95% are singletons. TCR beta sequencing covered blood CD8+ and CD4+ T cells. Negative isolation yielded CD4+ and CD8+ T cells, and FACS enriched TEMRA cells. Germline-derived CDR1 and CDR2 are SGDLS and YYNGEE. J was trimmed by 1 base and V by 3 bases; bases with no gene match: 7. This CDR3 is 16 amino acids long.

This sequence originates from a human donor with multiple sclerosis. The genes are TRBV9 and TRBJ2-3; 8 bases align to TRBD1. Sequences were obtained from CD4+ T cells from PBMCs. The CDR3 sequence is CASSARQGTGTDTQYF. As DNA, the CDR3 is TGTGCCAGCAGCGCAAGACAGGGGACTGGCACAGATACGCAGTATTTT.